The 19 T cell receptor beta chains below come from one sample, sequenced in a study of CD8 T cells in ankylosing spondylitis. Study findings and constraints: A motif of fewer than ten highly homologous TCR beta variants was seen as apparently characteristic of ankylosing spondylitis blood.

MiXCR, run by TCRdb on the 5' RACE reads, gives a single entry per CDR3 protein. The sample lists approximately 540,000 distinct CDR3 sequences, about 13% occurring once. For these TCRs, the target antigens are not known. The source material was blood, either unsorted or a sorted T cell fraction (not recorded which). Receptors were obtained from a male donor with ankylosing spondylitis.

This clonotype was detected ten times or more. The CDR3 DNA reads TGTGCCAGCAGTTTGACTAGCGGAACCTCAGCGAGTGAGCAGTTCTTC. Protein: CASSLTSGTSASEQFF. The chain links TRBV12-3 or TRBV12-4 to TRBJ2-1; TRBD2 agrees at 9 bases. The J segment lost 9 bases and the V segment lost 3 bases, leaving 12 bases of the junction unmatched. This CDR3 has 16 residues.

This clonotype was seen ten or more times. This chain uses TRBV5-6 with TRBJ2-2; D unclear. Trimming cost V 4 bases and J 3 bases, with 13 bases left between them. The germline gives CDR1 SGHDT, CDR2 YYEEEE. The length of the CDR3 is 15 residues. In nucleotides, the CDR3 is TGTGCCAGCAGCCGACGGATTATGTACACCGGGGAGCTGTTTTTT. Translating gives CASSRRIMYTGELFF.

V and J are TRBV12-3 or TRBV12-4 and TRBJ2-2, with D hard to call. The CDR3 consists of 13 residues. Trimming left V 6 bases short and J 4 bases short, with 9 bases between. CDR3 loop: CASRGDTTGELFF. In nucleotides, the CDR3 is TGTGCCAGCAGGGGCGACACCACCGGGGAGCTGTTTTTT.

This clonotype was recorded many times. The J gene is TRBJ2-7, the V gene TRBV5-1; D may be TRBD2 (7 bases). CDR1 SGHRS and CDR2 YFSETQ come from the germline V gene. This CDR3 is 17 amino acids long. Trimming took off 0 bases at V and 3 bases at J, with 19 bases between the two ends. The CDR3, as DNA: TGCGCCAGCAGCTTGGGGCGGGGGCGCATTCCCCTCTACGAGCAGTACTTC. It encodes CASSLGRGRIPLYEQYF.

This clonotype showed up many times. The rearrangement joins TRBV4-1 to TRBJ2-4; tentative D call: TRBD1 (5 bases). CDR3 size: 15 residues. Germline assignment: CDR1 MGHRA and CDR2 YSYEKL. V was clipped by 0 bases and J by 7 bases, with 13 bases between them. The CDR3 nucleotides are TGCGCCAGCAGCCAAGATGCAGGGTCTGAGAACATTCAGTACTTC. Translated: CASSQDAGSENIQYF.

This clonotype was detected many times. The CDR3 coding sequence is TGTGCCAGCAGCGTAAGATTGGGAAGCGAGCAGTTCTTC. Translation gives CASSVRLGSEQFF. The chain uses TRBV9 and TRBJ2-1; the D is unclear. This CDR3 spans 13 amino acids. In germline, CDR1 is SGDLS, CDR2 YYNGEE. Trimming shortened V by 1 base and J by 10 bases, and 12 bases separated the two germline ends.

The CDR3 protein is CASSRTSGRAREQFF. CDR3 sequence (DNA): TGTGCCAGCAGCAGAACTAGCGGGAGGGCGCGGGAGCAGTTCTTC. The chain uses TRBV7-9 and TRBJ2-1; 13 nucleotides match TRBD2. Germline assignment: CDR1 SEHNR and CDR2 FQNEAQ (reference sequence). The trim removed 5 bases at V and 10 bases at J, leaving 8 bases unmatched. The CDR3 sequence is 15 residues long.

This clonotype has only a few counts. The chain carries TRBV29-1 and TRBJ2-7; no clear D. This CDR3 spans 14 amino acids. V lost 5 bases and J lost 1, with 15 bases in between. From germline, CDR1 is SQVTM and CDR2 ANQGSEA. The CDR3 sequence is CSVSTVPESYEQYF. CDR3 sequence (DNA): TGCAGCGTTTCGACGGTCCCTGAGTCCTACGAGCAGTACTTC.

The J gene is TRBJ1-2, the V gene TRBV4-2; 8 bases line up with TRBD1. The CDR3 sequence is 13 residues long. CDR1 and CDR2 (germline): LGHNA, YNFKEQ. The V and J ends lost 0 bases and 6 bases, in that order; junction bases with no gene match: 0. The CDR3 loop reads CASSQETGDGYTF. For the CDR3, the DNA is TGTGCCAGCAGCCAAGAGACAGGGGATGGCTACACCTTC.

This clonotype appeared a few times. The CDR3 DNA sequence: TGTGCCAGCTCACCCGGGACACTTGGTGGGGCCAACGTCCTGACTTTC. This encodes CASSPGTLGGANVLTF. This chain joins TRBV18 and TRBJ2-6; TRBD1 might be the D (6 bases). Trimming shortened V by 3 bases and J by 3 bases, and 12 bases separated the two germline ends. Germline V CDR1 and CDR2: KGHSH, LQKENI. The CDR3 length is 16 residues.

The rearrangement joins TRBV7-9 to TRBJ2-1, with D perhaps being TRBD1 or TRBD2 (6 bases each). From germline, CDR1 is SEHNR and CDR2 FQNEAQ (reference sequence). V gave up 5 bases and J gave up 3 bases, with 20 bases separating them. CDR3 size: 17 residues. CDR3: CASSPRDNWGDYNEQFF. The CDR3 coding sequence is TGTGCCAGCAGCCCCCGGGACAATTGGGGGGACTACAATGAGCAGTTCTTC. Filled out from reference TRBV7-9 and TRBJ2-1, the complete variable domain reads DTGVSQNPRHKITKRGQNVTFRCDPISEHNRLYWYRQTLGQGPEFLTYFQNEAQLEKSRLLSDRFSAERPKGSFSTLEIQRTEQGDSAMYLCASSPRDNWGDYNEQFFGPGTRLTVL.

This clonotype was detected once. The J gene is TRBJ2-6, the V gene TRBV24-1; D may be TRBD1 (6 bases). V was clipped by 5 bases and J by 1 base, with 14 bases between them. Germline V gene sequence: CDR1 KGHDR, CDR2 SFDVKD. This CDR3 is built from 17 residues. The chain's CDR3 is CATSALGAGSGANVLTF. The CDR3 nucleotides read TGTGCCACCAGTGCCCTGGGGGCCGGGTCTGGGGCCAACGTCCTGACTTTC.

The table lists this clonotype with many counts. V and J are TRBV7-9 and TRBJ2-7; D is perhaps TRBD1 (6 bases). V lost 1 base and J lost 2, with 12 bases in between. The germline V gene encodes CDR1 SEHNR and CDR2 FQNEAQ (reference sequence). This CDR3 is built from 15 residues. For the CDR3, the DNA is TGTGCCAGCAGCTTAGATAGGGGGTTCGCCTACGAGCAGTACGTC. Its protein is CASSLDRGFAYEQYV.

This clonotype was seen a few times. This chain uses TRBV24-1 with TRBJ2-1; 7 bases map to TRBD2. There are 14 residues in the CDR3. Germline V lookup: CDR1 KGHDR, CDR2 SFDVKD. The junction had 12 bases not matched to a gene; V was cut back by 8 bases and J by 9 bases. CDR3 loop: CATNPSGNGGEQFF. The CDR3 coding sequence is TGTGCCACCAATCCCAGCGGGAACGGAGGTGAGCAGTTCTTC.

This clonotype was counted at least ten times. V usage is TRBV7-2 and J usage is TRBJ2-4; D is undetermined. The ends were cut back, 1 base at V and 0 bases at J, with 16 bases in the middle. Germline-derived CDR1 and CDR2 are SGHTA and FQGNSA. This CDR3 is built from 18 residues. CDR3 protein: CASSLVLGFYVAKNIQYF. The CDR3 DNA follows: TGTGCCAGCAGCTTAGTGCTAGGCTTCTACGTAGCCAAAAACATTCAGTACTTC.

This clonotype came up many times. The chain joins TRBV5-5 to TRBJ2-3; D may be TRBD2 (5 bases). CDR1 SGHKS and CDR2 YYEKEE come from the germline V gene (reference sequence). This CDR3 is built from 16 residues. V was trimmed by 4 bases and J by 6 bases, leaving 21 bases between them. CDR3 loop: CASSVAPNSGLDTQYF. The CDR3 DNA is TGTGCCAGCAGCGTTGCCCCGAACTCGGGATTGGATACGCAGTATTTT. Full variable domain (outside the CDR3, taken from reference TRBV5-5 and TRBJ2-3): DAGVTQSPTHLIKTRGQQVTLRCSPISGHKSVSWYQQVLGQGPQFIFQYYEKEERGRGNFPDRFSARQFPNYSSELNVNALLLGDSALYLCASSVAPNSGLDTQYFGPGTRLTVL.

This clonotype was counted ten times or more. CDR3 protein: CASSLGQETYEQYF. CDR3 nucleotides: TGCGCCAGCAGTTTGGGACAGGAGACCTACGAGCAGTACTTC. The chain links TRBV10-2 to TRBJ2-7, with 8 bases lining up with TRBD1. This CDR3 spans 14 amino acids. The V and J ends lost 5 bases and 2 bases, in that order; junction bases with no gene match: 5. CDR1 and CDR2 (germline): WSHSY, SAAADI.

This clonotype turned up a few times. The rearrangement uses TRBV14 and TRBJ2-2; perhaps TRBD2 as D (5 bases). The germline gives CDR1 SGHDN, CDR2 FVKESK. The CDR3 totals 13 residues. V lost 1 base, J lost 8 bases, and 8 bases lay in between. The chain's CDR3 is CASSQVGVGELFF. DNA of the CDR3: TGTGCCAGCAGCCAAGTCGGGGTTGGGGAGCTGTTTTTT. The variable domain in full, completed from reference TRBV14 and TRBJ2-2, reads EAGVTQFPSHSVIEKGQTVTLRCDPISGHDNLYWYRRVMGKEIKFLLHFVKESKQDESGMPNNRFLAERTGGTYSTLKVQPAELEDSGVYFCASSQVGVGELFFGEGSRLTVL.

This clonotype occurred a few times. CDR3 sequence (DNA): TGTGCCACCAGTACGAGGACGTCCGTCCGAGGCCAGTACTTC. This translates into CATSTRTSVRGQYF. V gene TRBV24-1 combines with J gene TRBJ2-5; the D is unclear. Trimming removed 6 bases from V and 10 bases from J, with 20 bases in between. CDR1 KGHDR and CDR2 SFDVKD come from the germline V gene. This CDR3 region has 14 residues.